Listed below are T cell receptor beta chains from one sample, sequenced in a study of HIV-infected children after antiretroviral therapy interruption. From the 3' RACE reads, TCRdb called clonotypes with MiXCR, one entry per CDR3 protein. The profile covers 14,000 to 15,000 distinct CDR3 sequences, with around 3.5% appearing a single time and 30% to 40% taken by the ten largest. The sequences come from CD45RO+ CD8+ T cells from PBMCs, pooled from several time points, collected from a donor given antiretroviral therapy, either interrupted or continuous. The receptors stem from a pool of human donors with HIV. CDR3s include the opening cysteine and the closing phenylalanine or tryptophan. The D gene is left open where the match is weak. Rows may omit the clone size; those that give it use once, few, many or a size class.

j_call | d_call | v_call | clone_size | cdr3_aa | cdr3_nt
TRBJ2-4 | . | TRBV2 | many | CASRVDLWAKNIQYF | TGTGCCAGCCGAGTGGACTTGTGGGCCAAAAACATTCAGTACTTC
TRBJ1-1 | . | TRBV9 | many | CASSVLAEPTTEAFF | TGTGCCAGCAGCGTTCTCGCAGAGCCAACCACTGAAGCTTTCTTT
TRBJ2-3 | . | TRBV7-9 | many | CASSLLQGGADTQYF | TGTGCCAGCAGCTTACTGCAGGGTGGAGCAGATACGCAGTATTTT
TRBJ2-6 | . | TRBV28 | many | CASSLIPGANVLTF | TGTGCCAGCAGTTTAATTCCTGGGGCCAACGTCCTGACTTTC
TRBJ2-3 | . | TRBV7-9 | few | CASSPPGDTQYF | TGTGCCAGCAGCCCTCCGGGTGATACGCAGTATTTT
TRBJ1-1 | . | TRBV7-9 | many | CASSLPPKGPEAFF | TGTGCCAGCAGCTTACCCCCAAAGGGTCCTGAAGCTTTCTTT
TRBJ2-7 | TRBD2 | TRBV12-3/TRBV12-4 | . | CASSPTSGGASDYEQYF | TGTGCCAGCAGCCCAACTAGCGGGGGGGCTAGCGACTACGAGCAGTACTTC
TRBJ1-3 | . | TRBV28 | many | CASSLEGSGLGASASTGNTIYF | TGTGCCAGCAGTTTAGAGGGCTCCGGCTTGGGGGCGTCCGCGTCCACTGGAAACACCATATATTTT
TRBJ2-7 | . | TRBV7-2 | many | CASLEGGGLPYEQYF | TGTGCCAGCTTAGAAGGCGGGGGCCTCCCCTACGAGCAGTACTTC
TRBJ1-1 | . | TRBV20-1 | many | CSAPGRDTEAFF | TGCAGTGCCCCTGGACGAGACACTGAAGCTTTCTTT
TRBJ1-1 | . | TRBV3-2 | many | CASSQVTAQAFF | TGTGCCAGCAGCCAAGTGACGGCCCAAGCTTTCTTT
TRBJ1-1 | . | TRBV30 | . | CAWSVPGLTYRAPEAFF | TGTGCCTGGAGTGTACCGGGGCTCACCTACCGCGCACCTGAAGCTTTCTTT
TRBJ2-7 | . | TRBV5-1 | many | CASSPTLPGYEQYF | TGCGCCAGCAGCCCGACTTTGCCCGGCTACGAGCAGTACTTC
TRBJ1-1 | . | TRBV6-6 | many | CASSEGQNTEAFF | TGTGCCAGCAGCGAGGGACAGAACACTGAAGCTTTCTTT
TRBJ1-1 | . | TRBV19 | many | CASSDTATGLNTEAFF | TGTGCCAGTAGTGATACCGCAACAGGCCTGAACACTGAAGCTTTCTTT
TRBJ2-1 | . | TRBV5-2 | . | CASSLLRGF | TGTGCCAGCAGCCTCCTGAGGGGTTTC
TRBJ2-1 | . | TRBV14 | many | CASSQGTPEEQFF | TGTGCCAGCAGCCAAGGAACCCCGGAGGAGCAGTTCTTC
TRBJ1-1 | TRBD1 | TRBV5-4 | many | CASSLDYRGHGTEAFF | TGTGCCAGCAGCCTAGATTACAGGGGGCATGGCACTGAAGCTTTCTTT
TRBJ2-4 | . | TRBV5-5 | many | CASRAVGAKNIQYF | TGTGCCAGTCGGGCGGTGGGAGCCAAAAACATTCAGTACTTC
TRBJ2-6 | . | TRBV14 | many | CASSHIRPGAGANVLTF | TGTGCCAGCAGCCATATTAGACCCGGGGCTGGGGCCAACGTCCTGACTTTC
TRBJ2-7 | TRBD1 | TRBV12-5 | . | CASGDPGQVPYEQYF | TGTGCTAGTGGTGACCCGGGACAGGTACCCTACGAGCAGTACTTC
TRBJ2-2 | . | TRBV12-3/TRBV12-4 | many | CASSLGDGELFF | TGTGCCAGCAGTTTAGGGGACGGGGAGCTGTTTTTT
TRBJ2-1 | . | TRBV11-2 | many | CASTLAAGEGDEQFF | TGTGCCAGCACCCTTGCGGCAGGGGAAGGCGATGAGCAGTTCTTC
TRBJ1-1 | TRBD1 | TRBV12-5 | many | CASGLSQGWKTEAFF | TGTGCTAGTGGTTTGTCACAGGGGTGGAAGACTGAAGCTTTCTTT